Listed below are T cell receptor beta chains from one sample, sequenced in a study of immune heterogeneity within non-small cell lung tumors. One entry per CDR3 protein, called by TCRdb with MiXCR from the multiplex PCR reads. The sample consists of under 35,000 distinct CDR3 sequences, 25% to 30% of them appearing once. Sequencing was performed on lung tumor tissue. These receptors came from a man between 40 and 49 years old with non-small cell lung cancer. Both conserved end residues are part of each CDR3. Fields, in order: V gene, D gene, clone size, J gene, CDR3 DNA, CDR3 protein. D genes are given only for firm matches. Size is stated for part of the rows, as once, few or many counts, or as a class when the clone is expanded.

>TRBV7-9|TRBD1|-|TRBJ2-6
TGTGTCATCAGCCTACGACAGGGTGCTGGGGCCAACGTCCTGACTTTC
CVISLRQGAGANVLTF
>TRBV9|-|many|TRBJ2-7
TGTGCCAGCAGCGTACGAGGAGGGAGCTACGAGCAGTACTTC
CASSVRGGSYEQYF
>TRBV24-1|-|few|TRBJ2-5
TGTGCCACCAGTGTCTCCAGGGGAGCGGGAAGGGAGACCCAGTACTTC
CATSVSRGAGRETQYF
>TRBV30|-|few|TRBJ1-4
TGTGCCTGGGCCGGGCCTCCGGGTTTTGCAACTAATGAAAAACTGTTTTTT
CAWAGPPGFATNEKLFF
>TRBV6-6|-|many|TRBJ1-5
TGTGCCAGCAGTTACGGGTCAAAGGCTGGTCAGCCCCAGCATTTT
CASSYGSKAGQPQHF
>TRBV9|-|few|TRBJ2-5
TGTGCCAGCAGCGTCATTAGCGGATCAGGGGTGGAGACCCAGTACTTC
CASSVISGSGVETQYF
>TRBV11-2|-|-|TRBJ1-1
TGTGCCAGCAGCTTAGATTTGGGAACAACTGAAGCTTTCTTT
CASSLDLGTTEAFF
>TRBV6-6|-|many|TRBJ1-1
TGTGCCAGCAGTTACGCAATGCCGGACAGATTGAACACTGAAGCTTTCTTT
CASSYAMPDRLNTEAFF
>TRBV24-1|-|-|TRBJ1-3
TGTGCCACCAGTGACCCCCGAGGGGGTGGAAACACCATATATTTT
CATSDPRGGGNTIYF
>TRBV14|-|few|TRBJ2-3
TGTGCCAGCAGCCGTGACCGGCCCACAGATACGCAGTATTTT
CASSRDRPTDTQYF
>TRBV4-2|TRBD1|few|TRBJ1-2
TGTGCCAGCAGCCCCCAAGACAGGGGGCAGGATGGCTACACCTTC
CASSPQDRGQDGYTF
>TRBV11-3|TRBD2|many|TRBJ2-7
TGTGCCAGCAGCCCGGGACTAGCGGGACTATACGAGCAGTACTTC
CASSPGLAGLYEQYF
>TRBV19|-|many|TRBJ1-1
TGTGCCAGTTGGACAGTTCCCACTGAAGCTTTCTTT
CASWTVPTEAFF
>TRBV20-1|-|-|TRBJ1-4
TGCAGTGCTGCAGTGACAGGAGAACTCGAAAAACTGTTTTTT
CSAAVTGELEKLFF
>TRBV25-1|TRBD1|few|TRBJ1-1
TGTGCCAGCAATCGCAGGGGGACGACTGAAGCTTTCTTT
CASNRRGTTEAFF
>TRBV7-9|-|many|TRBJ2-2
TGTGCCAGCAGCCACGCGACGGGACGAGCCGGGGAGCTGTTTTTT
CASSHATGRAGELFF
>TRBV7-9|-|many|TRBJ2-2
TGTGCCAGCAGCTTCAGCGATACCGGGGAGCTGTTTTTT
CASSFSDTGELFF
>TRBV11-2|-|-|TRBJ1-4
TGTGCCAGCAGCCCTCAAGTGGGGAGGGGGTCAGGTCGGGAAAAACTGTTTTTT
CASSPQVGRGSGREKLFF
>TRBV20-1|-|-|TRBJ2-7
TGCAGTGCCTCAAGCGGGTTCAGCTCCTACGAGCACCACTTC
CSASSGFSSYEHHF
>TRBV11-3|-|few|TRBJ1-1
TGTGCCAGCAGCTTAGGGTCGGGAACAACTGAAGCTTTCTTT
CASSLGSGTTEAFF
>TRBV28|-|many|TRBJ1-5
TGTGCCAGCATTGGCGGGCACAATCAGCCCCAGCATTTT
CASIGGHNQPQHF
>TRBV20-1|-|few|TRBJ2-1
TGCAGTGCTAGAGTAGGCGGGATCAATGAGCAGTTCTTC
CSARVGGINEQFF
>TRBV12-5|-|many|TRBJ1-2
TGTGCTAGTGGTTCGCCTGCTAACTATGGCTACACCTTC
CASGSPANYGYTF
>TRBV6-2/TRBV6-3|TRBD2|-|TRBJ2-3
TGTGCCAGCAGTTCCGTTCTAGCGGACACAGATACGCAGTGTTTT
CASSSVLADTDTQCF
>TRBV20-1|TRBD2|-|TRBJ2-1
TGCAGTGCAACCCGGACTAGCGGGTGGGAGGATGAGCAGTTCTTC
CSATRTSGWEDEQFF
>TRBV20-1|-|-|TRBJ1-2
TGCAGTGCTAGAGATTACAGCTTGGGCTACACCTTC
CSARDYSLGYTF
>TRBV5-1|-|many|TRBJ1-2
TGCGCCAGCAGCTTGGGCGGGGAAGGAAACTATGGCTACACCTTC
CASSLGGEGNYGYTF
>TRBV11-1|TRBD2|-|TRBJ2-5
TGTGCCAGCAGCCCCGGCGGGGGGGACCAAGAGACCCAGTACTTC
CASSPGGGDQETQYF
>TRBV5-1|-|few|TRBJ2-7
TGCGCCAGCAGCTTGGGAGGGGATTTCTCCTACGAGCAGTACTTC
CASSLGGDFSYEQYF
>TRBV4-1|TRBD1|once|TRBJ2-2
TGCGCCAGCAACCAGACAGGGGTGGTCTCCGGGGAGCTGTTTTTT
CASNQTGVVSGELFF
>TRBV7-9|-|medium-sized|TRBJ2-7
TGTGCCAGCAGCACAGGGATTTCAGGCGAGCAGTACTTC
CASSTGISGEQYF
>TRBV5-4|-|-|TRBJ2-1
TGTGCCAGCACATCGGGTGATTACAATGAGCAGTTCTTC
CASTSGDYNEQFF
>TRBV5-1|TRBD2|-|TRBJ2-1
TGCGCCAGCAGCCGACTAGCGGGAGGGCTCAACAATGAGCAGTTCTTC
CASSRLAGGLNNEQFF
>TRBV11-3|-|-|TRBJ2-5
TGTGCCAGCAGCCCTACCATAGAGACCCAGTACTTC
CASSPTIETQYF
>TRBV3-1|-|-|TRBJ2-7
TGTGCCAGCAGCCAAGGAAGAGGGGGTTCGATGGGCGAGCAGTACTTC
CASSQGRGGSMGEQYF
>TRBV20-1|-|many|TRBJ2-1
TGCAGTGCTAGAATTACTACCCGGGATCGGGGCAATGAGCAGTTCTTC
CSARITTRDRGNEQFF
>TRBV7-9|-|-|TRBJ2-2
TGTGCCAGCAGCTTCGTTCTTGGAGATCCGAACACCGGGGAGCTGTTTTTT
CASSFVLGDPNTGELFF
>TRBV9|TRBD2|many|TRBJ2-7
TGTGCCAGCAGCGTGACTAGCGGGCGGGTCGAGCAGTACTTC
CASSVTSGRVEQYF
>TRBV10-3|TRBD1|-|TRBJ2-7
TGTGCCATGGGGGACAGGGGGCTCTACGAGCGGTACTTC
CAMGDRGLYERYF
>TRBV29-1|-|-|TRBJ2-1
TGCAGCGTTGAAAGGGCGGGGGAGCAGTTCTTC
CSVERAGEQFF
>TRBV3-1|TRBD1|many|TRBJ1-6
TGTGCCAGCAGCCAAGGGGACAGAAATAATTCACCCCTCCACTTT
CASSQGDRNNSPLHF
>TRBV19|TRBD1|medium-sized|TRBJ1-2
TGTGCCAGTAGCCCGGGACAGGGTTCCCTTGGCTACACCTTC
CASSPGQGSLGYTF
>TRBV29-1|-|few|TRBJ2-6
TGCAGCGTTGCCGAAACTGGGGCCAACGTCCTGACTTTC
CSVAETGANVLTF
>TRBV12-3/TRBV12-4|-|-|TRBJ2-2
TGTGCCAGCACCATAGGGACTCGAACCGGGGAGCTGTTTTTT
CASTIGTRTGELFF